This T cell receptor beta chain derives from a study of blood T cell repertoires in COVID-19. On the study more broadly: Sources were T cells, B-cell-depleted T cells, or PBMCs; the material itself was cDNA or gDNA.

As handled by the study authors: Reference gene primer amplification gave estimated nucleated cell counts. Assay: immunoSEQ multiplex PCR; the TCRdb copy retains only in-frame clones and omits some. V, J and clone size derive from that table, while D and trimming were established from the DNA sequence. Among under 300,000 clones listed, approximately 91% were seen once. CDR1 is SGHAT, CDR2 FQDESV, per germline (reference sequence). CDR3 length: 13 residues. V was trimmed by 4 bases and J by 0 bases, leaving 7 bases between them. The chain recombines TRBV11-1 with TRBJ2-7, with D possibly TRBD2 on 6 matching bases. This TCR was sampled from a woman aged 40 to 50 who had recovered from COVID-19. Sequencing input: peripheral blood. As DNA, the CDR3 is TGTGCCAGCAGCTGGAGGGACTCCTACGAGCAGTACTTC. This encodes CASSWRDSYEQYF.